The source of this T cell receptor beta chain is a study of T-cell memory formation after mild COVID-19. TCRdb reanalysed the 5' RACE reads using MiXCR and keeps one entry per CDR3 protein. Of about 110,000 distinct CDR3 sequences listed, over 10% are singletons. The V segment lost 1 base and the J segment 15 bases; nucleotides outside the gene matches: 10. The CDR3 runs to 14 residues. Germline V lookup: CDR1 MGHRA, CDR2 YSYEKL. Source material: PBMCs or a T cell subset sorted from them (not recorded which). This clonotype was obtained from an adult woman who had mild COVID-19 (a few samples of this study predate the infection). Cell type and time point are not known. The chain joins TRBV4-1 to TRBJ2-1; 9 positions match TRBD2. The CDR3 here is CASSQVKSGGSTFF. The CDR3 nucleotides read TGCGCCAGCAGCCAAGTAAAAAGCGGGGGGTCCACGTTCTTC.